What follows describes a single T cell receptor (beta chain). These data originate in a study of shared T cell receptors in the human thymus. Trimming at V came to 3 bases and at J to 8 bases, leaving 7 bases not matched to a gene. This CDR3 is 15 amino acids long. The V gene's germline CDR1 is MNHNS and CDR2 SASEGT. This table comes from immunoSEQ multiplex PCR, and its TCRdb copy is limited to in-frame clones, with some not included. The sample has some 700,000 clones; approximately 83% are singletons. These data were likewise used in another study, on human thymus T cells. From that paper: Resections obtained during corrective heart surgery supplied the thymus tissue. Thymic as well as blood repertoires seemed to favor certain V and J genes unevenly.

The chain links TRBV6-1 to TRBJ1-3; 10 bases map to TRBD1. The TCR comes from a girl less than two years old with a congenital heart defect. Sequencing was performed on thymocytes. The CDR3 is CASSDIRDRGHTIYF. CDR3 nucleotides: TGTGCCAGCAGTGATATCCGGGACAGGGGACACACCATATATTTT.